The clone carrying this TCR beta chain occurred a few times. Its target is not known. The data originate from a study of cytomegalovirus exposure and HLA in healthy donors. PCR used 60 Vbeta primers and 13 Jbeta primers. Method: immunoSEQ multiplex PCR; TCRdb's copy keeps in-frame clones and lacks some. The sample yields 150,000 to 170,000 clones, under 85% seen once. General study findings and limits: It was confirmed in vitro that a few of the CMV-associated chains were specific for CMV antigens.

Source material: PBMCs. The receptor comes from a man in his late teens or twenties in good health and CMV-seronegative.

The CDR3 sequence: CASSTGTNYGYTF. CDR3 nucleotides: TGTGCCAGCAGCACGGGAACTAACTATGGCTACACCTTC. The chain joins TRBV7-9 to TRBJ1-2; D not resolved. V gave up 5 bases and J gave up 0 bases, with 7 bases separating them. Germline V gene sequence: CDR1 SEHNR, CDR2 FQNEAQ (reference sequence). CDR3 length: 13 residues.